The clone carrying this TCR beta chain came up a few times. The antigen is not known. A junction boundary mismatches the germline segment, possibly from a read error. The length of the CDR3 is 14 residues. Germline lookup yields CDR1 MNHEY and CDR2 SVGAGI. This sample stems from a study of blood T cells in healthy people across ages. The study, taken as a whole, reports: Older age went with lower TCR beta diversity per million T cells, in a roughly linear way.

RNA extraction gave at least 5.5 micrograms of total RNA per sample. A second roughly 7 to 12 cycle PCR used barcoded and J-beta primers. A minimum of 3 million CDR3-containing paired-end reads was obtained for each sample. TCRdb passed the 5' RACE reads through MiXCR, listing each CDR3 protein once. The sample carries fewer than 1.5 million distinct CDR3 sequences, roughly 40% recorded once. The receptor comes from a woman aged 18 to 35 in good health. The chain combines TRBV6-5 with TRBJ1-2; possible D gene TRBD1, 5 bases. Specimen: blood. CDR3 nucleotides: TGTGCCACCATGCCGGGGGGGATTAACCATGGCTACACCTTC. Its protein is CATMPGGINHGYTF.